The entry below describes one T cell receptor (beta chain). Its antigen remains unknown. This specimen comes from a study of shared clonotypes between healthy human individuals. Repertoires were generated with immunoSEQ multiplex PCR, while TCRdb's copy carries only in-frame clones and drops some. Of fewer than 850,000 clones in the sample, about two thirds were seen once. V lost 4 bases, J lost 1 base, and 15 bases stayed unmatched. Germline V lookup: CDR1 SGHRS, CDR2 YFSETQ. The CDR3 is made up of 18 amino acids. Healthy HIV-negative adults without recent acute infections or vaccinations served as donors. The study's findings and limits: In contrast to clonotypes shared by all four donors, non-shared clonotypes had lower generation probabilities.

The specimen was memory CD4+ T cells sorted from blood. Subset indicated: CD45RA-negative fraction. The chain is built from TRBV5-1 and TRBJ2-3; TRBD2 matches at 7 bases. The sequence was collected from a woman aged 25 to 39 in good health. The chain's CDR3 is CASSQRPPGGSGTDTQYF. The CDR3 DNA reads TGCGCCAGCAGCCAACGCCCACCGGGGGGAAGCGGCACAGATACGCAGTATTTT.